These 8 T cell receptor beta chains came from one sample sequenced in a study of tumor-infiltrating lymphocytes in localized non-small cell lung cancer. Produced via immunoSEQ multiplex PCR; TCRdb's table is partial and in-frame only. The table includes about 12,000 clones, around 84% detected once. Material for sequencing was lung tumor tissue. The receptors were gathered from a human donor with non-small cell lung cancer.

The chain recombines TRBV7-8 with TRBJ1-5; D not certain. CDR3 length equals 12 residues. V lost 5 bases, J lost 2 bases, and 4 bases lay in between. Germline V CDR1 and CDR2: SGHVS, FQNEAQ. CDR3 bases: TGTGCCAGCAGCCCAGGCAATCAGCCCCAGCATTTT. It encodes CASSPGNQPQHF.

J is TRBJ1-2 and V is TRBV7-2, with TRBD1 as a possible D gene (6 bases). The ends were cut back, 1 base at V and 7 bases at J, with 13 bases in the middle. The V gene's germline CDR1 is SGHTA and CDR2 FQGNSA. CDR3 length: 14 amino acids. CDR3 loop: CASSLGGGSSGYTF. In DNA, the CDR3 is TGTGCCAGCAGCTTAGGAGGGGGATCCTCTGGCTACACCTTC.

This chain uses TRBV4-1 with TRBJ2-7; maybe TRBD2 (5 bases). This CDR3 is built from 15 residues. V was shortened by 0 bases and J by 2 bases, with 11 bases between the two germline ends. Germline V gene sequence: CDR1 MGHRA, CDR2 YSYEKL. The CDR3 loop is CASSQESAVPYEQYF. CDR3 nucleotide sequence: TGCGCCAGCAGCCAAGAGTCAGCGGTCCCCTACGAGCAGTACTTC.

CDR3 in amino acids: CASSVEAATDTQYF. CDR3 sequence (DNA): TGTGCCAGCAGCGTAGAAGCGGCGACAGATACGCAGTATTTT. The chain couples TRBV9 to TRBJ2-3; D is perhaps TRBD2 (5 bases). This CDR3 comprises 14 residues. Trimming removed 0 bases at V and 3 bases at J, with 8 bases between. CDR1 and CDR2 from the germline V gene are SGDLS and YYNGEE.

This clone has a handful of counts. CDR3 sequence (DNA): TGTGCCAGCAAGCAACACCTTAATGAAAAACTGTTTTTT. Translated: CASKQHLNEKLFF. The chain uses TRBV6-1 and TRBJ1-4; D is unclear. The CDR3 length is 13 residues. Trimming took 7 bases from V and 4 from J, leaving 10 bases between them. Germline V gene sequence: CDR1 MNHNS, CDR2 SASEGT.

V usage is TRBV11-2 and J usage is TRBJ2-2; 10 bases agree with TRBD2. The J segment lost 5 bases and the V segment lost 3 bases, leaving 9 bases of the junction unmatched. CDR3 length: 17 residues. Per the germline V gene, CDR1 is SGHAT and CDR2 is FQNNGV. The CDR3 coding sequence is TGTGCCAGCAGCTTGGGGCCTAGCGGGAGTCATACCGGGGAGCTGTTTTTT. It is translated as CASSLGPSGSHTGELFF.

The CDR3 coding sequence is TGTGCCTGGACGGGACGCCGCATCGGAAACACCATATATTTT. The encoded protein is CAWTGRRIGNTIYF. This sequence joins TRBV30 and TRBJ1-3; possible D gene TRBD1, 5 bases. The CDR3 has 14 residues. With 4 bases removed from V and 4 bases from J, the gap between germline ends came to 14 bases. Germline values: CDR1 GTSNPN, CDR2 SVGIG (reference sequence). Full variable domain (rest looked up from reference TRBV30 and TRBJ1-3): SQTIHQWPATLVQPVGSPLSLECTVEGTSNPNLYWYRQAAGRGLQLLFYSVGIGQISSEVPQNLSASRPQDRQFILSSKKLLLSDSGFYLCAWTGRRIGNTIYFGEGSWLTVV.

This clone was seen only a few times. The chain combines TRBV5-1 with TRBJ1-1; D is unresolved. V was shortened by 0 bases and J by 11 bases, with 11 bases between the two germline ends. The germline V gene has CDR1 SGHRS and CDR2 YFSETQ. The CDR3 contains 12 residues. The CDR3 here is CASSLGGLGAFF. CDR3 nucleotide sequence: TGCGCCAGCAGCTTGGGAGGGTTGGGGGCTTTCTTT.